This T cell receptor beta chain was captured in a study of T cell responses to AZD1222 COVID-19 vaccine. Study-level findings and limits: Most donors were white British, females outnumbered males, and clonal diversity was possibly underestimated.

In regard to this clone: Antigen: not known.

In germline, CDR1 is MNHEY, CDR2 SVGEGT. Trimming left V 4 bases short and J 7 bases short, with 7 bases between. CDR3 length: 11 residues. The assay was immunoSEQ multiplex PCR, and TCRdb's table has in-frame clones only and misses some. This sample has 100,000 to 150,000 clones, with about nine tenths found just once. This TCR derives from an adult in good health. The V gene is TRBV6-2 or TRBV6-3, the J gene TRBJ1-1, with D unclear. The sequences come from peripheral blood, collected on day 0 of AZD1222 vaccination. CDR3 protein: CASSLGGEAFF. CDR3 nucleotide sequence: TGTGCCAGCAGTTTAGGAGGTGAAGCTTTCTTT.